This T cell receptor (beta chain) is from a study of OX40 agonist ivuxolimab in advanced cancers. Study-wide background: Patients received ivuxolimab, an intravenous treatment, every 2 weeks at 0.01 to 10 mg/kg.

Notes on this clone: Its specificity is not known.

The method was immunoSEQ multiplex PCR; TCRdb's version includes in-frame clones alone and lacks a portion of them. The data show 65,000 to 85,000 clones, about 90% seen once. Notes on the study in general: The study did not work out the antigen specificity of the expanded peripheral T cells.

The J segment lost 0 bases and the V segment lost 6 bases, leaving 21 bases of the junction unmatched. The CDR3 spans 21 residues. Germline CDR1 is SGHDN and CDR2 is FVKESK. The sample was CD4+ or CD8+ T cells sorted from blood, taken in a trial of the OX40 agonist ivuxolimab. This chain joins TRBV14 and TRBJ2-1; TRBD1 matches 9 bases. The receptor was isolated from an adult with an advanced solid tumor such as melanoma, head and neck, liver or kidney cancer. CDR3: CASSPLGWDRERSSSYNEQFF. DNA of the CDR3: TGTGCCAGCAGTCCCCTAGGTTGGGACAGGGAACGTTCAAGCTCCTACAATGAGCAGTTCTTC.